Below, 16 T cell receptor beta chains from the same sample are listed, as sequenced in a study of T cell changes during pregnancy in multiple sclerosis. Clones were read by immunoSEQ multiplex PCR, and TCRdb kept only the in-frame ones, dropping some. The sample shows about 30,000 clones, around 88% of them seen only once. The sample was CD4+ T cells from peripheral blood mononuclear cells, taken in the first trimester of pregnancy. The receptors were gathered from a female donor in good health, enrolled as a control in a pregnancy study.

The chain recombines TRBV11-2 with TRBJ2-7; D perhaps matches TRBD1 (5 bases). Germline lookup yields CDR1 SGHAT and CDR2 FQNNGV. Trimming stripped 3 bases from V and 4 bases from J, with 19 bases between. The CDR3 has 16 residues. The CDR3 region is CASSFLPTGSIYEQYF. The CDR3 DNA is TGTGCCAGCAGCTTTTTGCCTACAGGATCGATTTACGAGCAGTACTTC.

This clone was recorded once. V is TRBV5-1 and J is TRBJ2-3; possibly TRBD2 for D (6 bases). V was cut by 2 bases and J by 4 bases, with 11 bases left in between. The germline V gene has CDR1 SGHRS and CDR2 YFSETQ. The CDR3 has 14 residues. This CDR3 is CASSFGGAADTQYF. The CDR3 DNA reads TGCGCCAGCAGCTTTGGCGGGGCAGCAGATACGCAGTATTTT.

This rearrangement joins TRBV2 to TRBJ2-1; no reliable D call. V was clipped by 3 bases and J by 6 bases, with 6 bases between them. This CDR3 region has 12 residues. Germline CDR1 SNHLY, CDR2 FYNNEI. For the CDR3, the DNA is TGTGCCAGCAGTGAGGGCCTCAATGAGCAGTTCTTC. This gives the protein CASSEGLNEQFF. The full variable domain, in which reference TRBV2 and TRBJ2-1 provide the parts outside the CDR3, is EPEVTQTPSHQVTQMGQEVILRCVPISNHLYFYWYRQILGQKVEFLVSFYNNEISEKSEIFDDQFSVERPDGSNFTLKIRSTKLEDSAMYFCASSEGLNEQFFGPGTRLTVL.

The gene calls are TRBV10-3 and TRBJ1-1, with D maybe TRBD1 (5 bases). The ends were cut back, 4 bases at V and 3 bases at J, with 9 bases in the middle. The CDR3 is 13 amino acids. Germline V gives CDR1 ENHRY, CDR2 SYGVKD. Written as DNA, the CDR3 is TGTGCCATCAGTGGAGCGGGGGACACTGAAGCTTTCTTT. Its translation: CAISGAGDTEAFF.

The count of this clone is one. The genes are TRBV5-4 and TRBJ2-7, with D maybe TRBD2 (6 bases). V was shortened by 3 bases and J by 2 bases, with 18 bases between the two germline ends. CDR1 SGHNT and CDR2 YYREEE come from the germline V gene (reference sequence). The CDR3 runs 16 residues. The CDR3 loop reads CASSSAEGRGPYEQYF. In DNA, the CDR3 is TGTGCCAGCAGCTCCGCCGAGGGGCGGGGACCCTACGAGCAGTACTTC. The whole variable domain, remainder taken from reference TRBV5-4 and TRBJ2-7, is ETGVTQSPTHLIKTRGQQVTLRCSSQSGHNTVSWYQQALGQGPQFIFQYYREEENGRGNFPPRFSGLQFPNYSSELNVNALELDDSALYLCASSSAEGRGPYEQYFGPGTRLTVT.

V and J are TRBV30 and TRBJ2-3; D is perhaps TRBD1 (6 bases). V was pared by 3 bases and J by 2 bases, with 12 bases between. Germline V gives CDR1 GTSNPN, CDR2 SVGIG (reference sequence). This CDR3 comprises 14 residues. The CDR3 loop is CAWRPSGATDTQYF. Written as DNA, the CDR3 is TGTGCCTGGAGGCCGTCAGGGGCCACAGATACGCAGTATTTT.

The chain uses TRBV11-2 and TRBJ2-7, with 8 bases lining up with TRBD1. The V gene end was trimmed by 4 bases and the J gene end by 2 bases; junction bases not matched to a gene: 4. Germline CDR1 is SGHAT and CDR2 is FQNNGV. This CDR3 has 14 residues. CDR3 sequence (DNA): TGTGCCAGCAGCTCAGGGACAGGTCCCTACGAGCAGTACTTC. Amino acids: CASSSGTGPYEQYF.

The V and J genes are TRBV19 and TRBJ2-5, with TRBD2 matching 10 bases. This CDR3 is built from 14 residues. Looked up from germline, CDR1 is LNHDA and CDR2 is SQIVND (reference sequence). V was pared by 5 bases and J by 5 bases, with 5 bases of the junction left unmatched. The CDR3 coding sequence is TGTGCCAGTAGTCCCCAGGGACTAGCGGAGACCCAGTACTTC. Translation: CASSPQGLAETQYF.

The V and J genes are TRBV28 and TRBJ2-1, with 7 bases matching TRBD2. The CDR3 is 17 amino acids. Trimming at V came to 6 bases and at J to 11 bases, leaving 22 bases not matched to a gene. Germline loops: CDR1 MDHEN, CDR2 SYDVKM. Here the CDR3 DNA reads TGTGCCAGCAGGGACCGTCGGGGGAGGGCCGAAATGAGTAAGCAGTTCTTC. Protein sequence: CASRDRRGRAEMSKQFF. Using reference TRBV28 and TRBJ2-1 for the parts outside the CDR3, the full variable domain is DVKVTQSSRYLVKRTGEKVFLECVQDMDHENMFWYRQDPGLGLRLIYFSYDVKMKEKGDIPEGYSVSREKKERFSLILESASTNQTSMYLCASRDRRGRAEMSKQFFGPGTRLTVL.

The chain combines TRBV5-1 with TRBJ1-3, with D maybe TRBD1 (6 bases). This CDR3 comprises 15 residues. Germline V gives CDR1 SGHRS, CDR2 YFSETQ. V shed 4 bases and J shed 1 base, with 12 bases lying between them. CDR3 loop: CASSPRGGSGNTIYF. In DNA, the CDR3 is TGCGCCAGCAGCCCCAGGGGCGGGTCTGGAAACACCATATATTTT.

V gene TRBV4-1 combines with J gene TRBJ2-7, with D possibly TRBD1 on 6 matching bases. The V gene's germline CDR1 is MGHRA and CDR2 YSYEKL. Trimming took off 0 bases at V and 3 bases at J, with 9 bases between the two ends. The CDR3 length is 14 residues. The CDR3 DNA sequence: TGCGCCAGCAGCCAAGAGGACAGTATCTACGAGCAGTACTTC. The encoded protein is CASSQEDSIYEQYF.

The rearrangement joins TRBV5-4 to TRBJ1-1; a possible D gene is TRBD1 (6 bases). The germline V gene has CDR1 SGHNT and CDR2 YYREEE (reference sequence). The CDR3 has 14 amino acids. Deletions cut 0 bases from V and 7 bases from J, with 13 bases between. The CDR3 bases are TGTGCCAGCAGCTTGGAACAGGGTACTGGTGAAGCTTTCTTT. Translated: CASSLEQGTGEAFF.

Within the sample, this clone is medium-sized (0.01 to 0.1%). The chain carries TRBV4-2 and TRBJ2-6, with D uncertain. Trimming cost V 0 bases and J 0 bases, with 3 bases left between them. The CDR3 totals 15 residues. Germline CDR1 LGHNA, CDR2 YNFKEQ. CDR3 in amino acids: CASSQDNSGANVLTF. The CDR3 bases are TGTGCCAGCAGCCAAGATAACTCTGGGGCCAACGTCCTGACTTTC.

The chain carries TRBV4-1 and TRBJ1-1; 11 positions match TRBD1. Germline V gene lookup returns CDR1 MGHRA and CDR2 YSYEKL. Germline trimming cut 3 bases from V and 1 base from J; bases unmatched to any gene: 10. The CDR3 has 18 amino acids. The CDR3 DNA is TGCGCCAGCAGCCACCCCGGGACAGGGGGTTTTGCGAACACTGAAGCTTTCTTT. Protein product: CASSHPGTGGFANTEAFF.

CDR3 DNA: TGCAGCGTTCGACAGGGGGAAGGGGGAGGCTACACCTTC. It codes for CSVRQGEGGGYTF. The genes are TRBV29-1 and TRBJ1-2; 9 bases map to TRBD1. In germline, CDR1 is SQVTM, CDR2 ANQGSEA. The CDR3 consists of 13 residues. V lost 5 bases and J lost 8; bases outside the gene matches: 9.

Only a few counts were recorded for this clone. V usage is TRBV15 and J usage is TRBJ1-4; 7 nucleotides match TRBD1. Germline loops: CDR1 LNHNV, CDR2 YYDKDF (reference sequence). V gave up 1 base and J gave up 7 bases; unmatched junction bases: 3. This CDR3 spans 14 amino acids. The CDR3 DNA is TGTGCCACCAGCAGAGGACAGGGTACTGAAAAACTGTTTTTT. Protein product: CATSRGQGTEKLFF.